This T cell receptor (beta chain) was recorded in a study of Ad26.COV2.S vaccination and SARS-CoV-2 variants. The treatment was: roughly 18 received Ad26.COV2.S at low or high dose, single or two shots; about 5 received placebo; per-sample allocation not given. Samples were taken on day 63 after the first vaccine or placebo injection. This clone was recorded once. Libraries were prepared by immunoSEQ multiplex PCR; TCRdb keeps only in-frame clonotypes and omits some of them. The sample includes roughly 700,000 clones, about 89% of them seen just once. The germline V gene has CDR1 MNHEY and CDR2 SVGEGT. This CDR3 contains 18 residues. V was pared by 5 bases and J by 0 bases, with 20 bases between.

The source material was peripheral blood, sampled in a trial of Ad26.COV2.S vaccine versus placebo. This receptor was obtained from a person between 18 and 59 years old who received the Ad26.COV2.S COVID-19 vaccine or a placebo. This chain uses TRBV6-2 or TRBV6-3 with TRBJ1-5; D is undetermined. CDR3 sequence: CASSHGPNQVYSNQPQHF. In DNA form, the CDR3 reads TGTGCCAGCAGTCACGGCCCAAATCAGGTATATAGCAATCAGCCCCAGCATTTT.